The 14 T cell receptor beta chains reported below all come from one sample, sequenced in a study of blood T cells in healthy people across ages. Alongside a J-beta primer mix, a sample-barcoded 5' primer served in a second PCR lasting about 6 to 11 cycles. TCRdb passed the 5' RACE reads through MiXCR, listing each CDR3 protein once. The sample comprises 800,000 to 950,000 distinct CDR3 sequences, about 48% of which are singletons, and 13% rests with the top ten. Sequenced sample: blood. The receptors originated from a man aged 25 to 40 in good health.

J is TRBJ1-2 and V is TRBV25-1; D possibly corresponds to TRBD1 (5 bases). Germline CDR1 MGHDK, CDR2 SYGVNS. The V end lost 6 bases, the J end lost 6 bases, and 11 bases lay between the germline ends. The CDR3 length is 12 residues. Here the CDR3 reads CASSLDSHGYTF. The CDR3 nucleotides read TGTGCCAGCAGCCTTGACAGCCATGGCTACACCTTC.

The rearrangement links TRBV5-5 to TRBJ1-1; D remains ambiguous. The ends were cut back, 2 bases at V and 1 base at J, with 9 bases in the middle. The CDR3 is 14 amino acids. CDR1 is SGHKS, CDR2 YYEKEE, per germline (reference sequence). The CDR3 here is CASSLVAENTEAFF. CDR3 bases: TGTGCCAGCAGCTTAGTAGCAGAGAACACTGAAGCTTTCTTT.

The sample holds a few counts of this clonotype. V and J are TRBV11-2 and TRBJ1-6; 8 nucleotides match TRBD1. The germline V gene encodes CDR1 SGHAT and CDR2 FQNNGV. The CDR3 is 16 amino acids. V trimming: 5 bases; J trimming: 6 bases; junction bases outside the gene matches: 9. DNA for the CDR3: TGTGCCAGCAGCCTTGACAGGGGACCGCCTAATTCACCCCTCCACTTT. Translation gives CASSLDRGPPNSPLHF.

This clonotype was counted a few times. The CDR3 DNA reads TGCAGTGCTAGGGACAGGATAGAATACGAGCAGTACTTC. Its translation: CSARDRIEYEQYF. This chain links TRBV20-1 with TRBJ2-4, with 7 positions matching TRBD1. The J call is in doubt because the DNA end fits TRBJ2-7 better. The CDR3 contains 13 residues. Germline assignment: CDR1 DFQATT and CDR2 SNEGSKA (reference sequence).

This clonotype was detected many times. The DNA of the CDR3 is TGCAGCGTTGATGAGGTTAAAGAGACCCAGTACTTC. Encoded protein: CSVDEVKETQYF. This chain joins TRBV29-1 and TRBJ2-5; no clear D gene. The V and J ends lost 3 bases and 3 bases respectively, with 8 bases between them. The CDR3 runs 12 residues. The germline gives CDR1 SQVTM, CDR2 ANQGSEA.

DNA of the CDR3: TGTGCCAGCAGTCCCACAGGGGTCGGCGGCTACACCTTC. It yields the protein CASSPTGVGGYTF. The V gene is TRBV12-3 or TRBV12-4, the J gene TRBJ1-2; 7 bases align to TRBD1. With V trimmed by 5 bases and J by 8 bases, 8 bases remained unmatched. This CDR3 is 13 amino acids long.

This clonotype was found a few times. The rearrangement links TRBV25-1 to TRBJ1-2; 12 nucleotides match TRBD1. The germline gives CDR1 MGHDK, CDR2 SYGVNS. V was clipped by 4 bases and J by 8 bases; unmatched bases: 11. There are 16 residues in the CDR3. The CDR3 region has the DNA TGTGCCAGCAGTGCGGACCCGGGACAGGGGGCGATGGGCTACACCTTC. It encodes CASSADPGQGAMGYTF.

This clonotype was counted between two and nine times. The genes are TRBV7-8 and TRBJ1-1, with 8 nucleotides matching TRBD1. Germline loops: CDR1 SGHVS, CDR2 FQNEAQ. V dropped 5 bases and J dropped 4; count of bases not matched to a gene: 9. This CDR3 contains 15 residues. CDR3 loop: CASSHFGQGGTEAFF. CDR3 DNA: TGTGCCAGCAGCCACTTTGGACAGGGCGGCACTGAAGCTTTCTTT.

The chain couples TRBV20-1 to TRBJ2-1; TRBD2 matches at 8 bases. The CDR3 length is 15 residues. V shed 6 bases and J 7 bases; nucleotides not matched to a gene: 14. CDR1 is DFQATT and CDR2 is SNEGSKA in the germline V gene (reference sequence). This CDR3 reads CSALNRASGSNEQFF. The CDR3 DNA reads as TGCAGTGCACTAAACCGGGCAAGCGGGAGTAATGAGCAGTTCTTC.

The gene calls are TRBV25-1 and TRBJ2-7; either TRBD1 or TRBD2 may fit D (6 bases each). This CDR3 has 16 residues. In germline, CDR1 is MGHDK, CDR2 SYGVNS. V lost 4 bases and J lost 3, with 19 bases in between. The CDR3 sequence: CASSGLRGPYNYEQYF. CDR3 coding DNA: TGTGCCAGCAGTGGCCTTCGGGGGCCTTACAACTACGAGCAGTACTTC.

The chain has TRBV5-5 and TRBJ2-3, with 13 bases fitting TRBD2. The CDR3 consists of 18 residues. Per germline, CDR1 SGHKS and CDR2 YYEKEE (reference sequence). With V trimmed by 4 bases and J by 0 bases, 8 bases remained unmatched. DNA of the CDR3: TGTGCCAGCAGCATTACTAGCGGGGGGGCGCTTAGCACAGATACGCAGTATTTT. As protein: CASSITSGGALSTDTQYF.

This rearrangement joins TRBV7-9 to TRBJ2-1, with D possibly matching TRBD2 (5 bases). CDR3 size: 17 residues. V gave up 1 base and J gave up 1 base, with 14 bases separating them. Germline CDR1 SEHNR, CDR2 FQNEAQ (reference sequence). CDR3: CASSLELVGSSYNEQFF. In DNA, the CDR3 is TGTGCCAGCAGCTTAGAGCTTGTGGGGAGTTCCTACAATGAGCAGTTCTTC.

This chain connects TRBV2 to TRBJ1-5; TRBD1 matches 7 bases. Germline V lookup: CDR1 SNHLY, CDR2 FYNNEI. The J segment lost 2 bases and the V segment lost 10 bases, leaving 11 bases of the junction unmatched. The CDR3 has 15 amino acids. The CDR3 DNA reads TGTGCCACTCAGGGGGGAAGTGGGGGCAATCAGCCCCAGCATTTT. Amino acid sequence: CATQGGSGGNQPQHF.

V and J are TRBV5-1 and TRBJ2-4; TRBD1 matches 10 bases. The J call may be mistaken, given a closer DNA end match to TRBJ2-7. CDR3 length equals 15 residues. Per the germline V gene, CDR1 is SGHRS and CDR2 is YFSETQ. Here the CDR3 DNA reads TGCGCCAGCAGCTCCCGGACAGGGGGTGACTACGAGCAGTACTTC. Protein: CASSSRTGGDYEQYF.